This T cell receptor (beta chain) emerged from a study of cytomegalovirus exposure and HLA in healthy donors. Between the trimmed V and J ends, which lost 0 bases and 0 bases, there was a span of 7 bases. Germline-derived CDR1 and CDR2 are MNHEY and SVGAGI. CDR3 size: 15 residues. The primer mix had 60 Vbeta and 13 Jbeta primers. Method: immunoSEQ multiplex PCR; TCRdb's copy keeps in-frame clones and lacks some. This sample has approximately 140,000 clones; 80% to 85% occur once, and the top ten carry 0.6% to 0.7%. The sample consisted of PBMCs. This chain connects TRBV6-5 to TRBJ2-3; maybe TRBD1 (5 bases). The TCR originated in a man between 18 and 35 years old in good health and CMV-seronegative. CDR3 coding DNA: TGTGCCAGCAGTTACTCGACAGTTAGCACAGATACGCAGTATTTT. Translated: CASSYSTVSTDTQYF.